The 2 T cell receptor beta chains in this list originate from one sample, sequenced in a study of T cell responses to AZD1222 COVID-19 vaccine. Method: immunoSEQ multiplex PCR; TCRdb's copy keeps in-frame clones and lacks some. The sample yields roughly 200,000 clones, more than 85% seen once. The material was peripheral blood, obtained 28 days after the second AZD1222 dose. These receptors originate from an adult who received the AZD1222 COVID-19 vaccine.

This chain uses TRBV18 with TRBJ1-1; D remains unclear. CDR1 and CDR2 from the germline V gene are KGHSH and LQKENI. The CDR3 runs to 13 residues. V gave up 3 bases and J gave up 1 base, with 6 bases separating them. CDR3 nucleotide sequence: TGTGCCAGCTCACCCAACGGGAACACTGAAGCTTTCTTT. Protein sequence: CASSPNGNTEAFF.

The CDR3 sequence is CASSQGPPASGNTIYF. CDR3 bases: TGTGCCAGCAGCCAAGGCCCGCCGGCCTCTGGAAACACCATATATTTT. The chain employs TRBV3-1 (or the pseudogene TRBV3-2) and TRBJ1-3, with D unclear. The CDR3 contains 16 residues. CDR1 and CDR2 (germline): LGHDT, YNNKEL (reference sequence). V shed 1 base and J shed 0 bases, with 10 bases lying between them.